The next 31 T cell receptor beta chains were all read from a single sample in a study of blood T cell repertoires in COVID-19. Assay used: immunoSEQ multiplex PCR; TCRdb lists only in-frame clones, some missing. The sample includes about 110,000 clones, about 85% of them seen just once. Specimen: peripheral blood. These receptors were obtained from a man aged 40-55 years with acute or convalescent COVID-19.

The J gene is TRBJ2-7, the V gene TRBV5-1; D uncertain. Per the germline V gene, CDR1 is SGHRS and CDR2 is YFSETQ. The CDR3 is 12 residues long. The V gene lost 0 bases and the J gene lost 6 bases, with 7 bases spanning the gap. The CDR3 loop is CASSLVPREQYF. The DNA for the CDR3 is TGCGCCAGCAGCTTGGTTCCCCGCGAGCAGTACTTC.

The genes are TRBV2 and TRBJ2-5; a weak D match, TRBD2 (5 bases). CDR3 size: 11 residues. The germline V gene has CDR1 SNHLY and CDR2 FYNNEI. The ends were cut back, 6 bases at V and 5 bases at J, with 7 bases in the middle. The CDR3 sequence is CASRSGETQYF. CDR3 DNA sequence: TGTGCCAGCAGGTCGGGGGAGACCCAGTACTTC.

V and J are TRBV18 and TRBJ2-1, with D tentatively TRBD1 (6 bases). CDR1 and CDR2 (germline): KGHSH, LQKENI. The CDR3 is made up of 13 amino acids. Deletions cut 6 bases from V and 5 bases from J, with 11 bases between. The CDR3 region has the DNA TGTGCCAGCTCCCCCGGACAGAACAATGAGCAGTTCTTC. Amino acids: CASSPGQNNEQFF.

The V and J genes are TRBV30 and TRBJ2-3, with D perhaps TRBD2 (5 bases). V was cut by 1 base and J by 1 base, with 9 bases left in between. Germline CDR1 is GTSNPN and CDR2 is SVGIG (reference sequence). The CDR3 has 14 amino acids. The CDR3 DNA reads TGTGCCTGGAGTGGGGGAGTTGGCACAGATACGCAGTATTTT. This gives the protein CAWSGGVGTDTQYF.

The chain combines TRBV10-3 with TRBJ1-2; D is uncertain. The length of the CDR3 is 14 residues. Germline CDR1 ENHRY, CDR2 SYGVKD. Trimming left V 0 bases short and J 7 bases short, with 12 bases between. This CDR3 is CAISESKNSGGYTF. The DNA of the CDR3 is TGTGCCATCAGTGAGTCGAAGAACAGTGGTGGCTACACCTTC.

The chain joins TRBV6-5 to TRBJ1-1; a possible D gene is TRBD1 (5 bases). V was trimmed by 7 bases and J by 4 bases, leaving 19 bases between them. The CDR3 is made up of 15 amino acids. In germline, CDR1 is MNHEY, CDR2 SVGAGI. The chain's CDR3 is CASTQGAGQFTEAFF. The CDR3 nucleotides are TGTGCCAGCACCCAAGGGGCAGGGCAGTTCACTGAAGCTTTCTTT.

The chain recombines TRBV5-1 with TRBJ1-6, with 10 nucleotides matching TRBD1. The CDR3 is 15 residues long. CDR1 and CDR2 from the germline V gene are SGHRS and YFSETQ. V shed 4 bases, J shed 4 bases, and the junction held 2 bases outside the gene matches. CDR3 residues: CASSQGQGYNSPLHF. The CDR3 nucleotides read TGCGCCAGCAGCCAGGGACAGGGGTATAATTCACCCCTCCACTTT.

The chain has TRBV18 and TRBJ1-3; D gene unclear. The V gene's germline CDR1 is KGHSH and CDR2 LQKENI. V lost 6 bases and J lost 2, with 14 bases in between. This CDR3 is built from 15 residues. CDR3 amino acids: CASSRRGVTGNTIYF. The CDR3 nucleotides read TGTGCCAGCTCCCGACGCGGGGTAACTGGAAACACCATATATTTT.

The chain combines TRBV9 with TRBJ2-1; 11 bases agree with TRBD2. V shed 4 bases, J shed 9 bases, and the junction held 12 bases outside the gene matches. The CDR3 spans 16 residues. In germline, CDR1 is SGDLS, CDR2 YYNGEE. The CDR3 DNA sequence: TGTGCCAGCAGCCCCCGGGGTAGCGGGAGGGATAGTGAGCAGTTCTTC. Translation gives CASSPRGSGRDSEQFF.

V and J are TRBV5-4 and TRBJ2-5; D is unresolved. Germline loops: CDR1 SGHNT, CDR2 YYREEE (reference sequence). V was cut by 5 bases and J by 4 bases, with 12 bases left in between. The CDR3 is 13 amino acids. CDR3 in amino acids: CASSPTSGETQYF. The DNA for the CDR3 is TGTGCCAGCAGTCCCACCTCGGGAGAGACCCAGTACTTC. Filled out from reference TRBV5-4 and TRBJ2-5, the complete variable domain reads ETGVTQSPTHLIKTRGQQVTLRCSSQSGHNTVSWYQQALGQGPQFIFQYYREEENGRGNFPPRFSGLQFPNYSSELNVNALELDDSALYLCASSPTSGETQYFGPGTRLLVL.

The CDR3: CATWGAGGEGNEQFF. CDR3 bases: TGTGCCACCTGGGGGGCGGGGGGCGAGGGCAATGAGCAGTTCTTC. This rearrangement joins TRBV2 to TRBJ2-1, with 8 positions matching TRBD2. CDR3 length equals 15 residues. V trimming: 10 bases; J trimming: 6 bases; junction bases outside the gene matches: 14. Germline CDR1 and CDR2: SNHLY and FYNNEI.

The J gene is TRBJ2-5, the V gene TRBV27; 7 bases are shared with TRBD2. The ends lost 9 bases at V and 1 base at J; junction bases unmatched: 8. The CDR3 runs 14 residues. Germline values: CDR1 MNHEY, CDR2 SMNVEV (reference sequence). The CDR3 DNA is TGTGCCAGTACCGAGCGGGGACCCCAAGAGACCCAGTACTTC. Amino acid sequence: CASTERGPQETQYF.

DNA of the CDR3: TGTGCCAGCAGCGCAGGACTTGGGGACACTGAAGCTTTCTTT. The encoded protein is CASSAGLGDTEAFF. V gene TRBV5-6 combines with J gene TRBJ1-1, with no clear D. Between the trimmed V and J ends, which lost 4 bases and 3 bases, there was a span of 13 bases. The CDR3 has 14 amino acids. The germline V gene encodes CDR1 SGHDT and CDR2 YYEEEE. Filled out from reference TRBV5-6 and TRBJ1-1, the complete variable domain reads DAGVTQSPTHLIKTRGQQVTLRCSPKSGHDTVSWYQQALGQGPQFIFQYYEEEERQRGNFPDRFSGHQFPNYSSELNVNALLLGDSALYLCASSAGLGDTEAFFGQGTRLTVV.

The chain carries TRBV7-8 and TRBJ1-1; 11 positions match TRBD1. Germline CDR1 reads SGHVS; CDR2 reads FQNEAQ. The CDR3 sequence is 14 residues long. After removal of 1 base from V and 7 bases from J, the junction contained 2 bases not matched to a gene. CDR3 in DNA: TGTGCCAGCAGCTTAGGGGACAGGGGGTTTGAAGCTTTCTTT. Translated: CASSLGDRGFEAFF.

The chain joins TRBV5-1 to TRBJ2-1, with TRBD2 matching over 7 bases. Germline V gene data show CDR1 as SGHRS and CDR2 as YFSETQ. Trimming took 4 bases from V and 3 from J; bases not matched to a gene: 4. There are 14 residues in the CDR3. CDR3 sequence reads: CASSKGGSYNEQFF. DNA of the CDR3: TGCGCCAGCAGCAAGGGAGGGAGCTACAATGAGCAGTTCTTC.

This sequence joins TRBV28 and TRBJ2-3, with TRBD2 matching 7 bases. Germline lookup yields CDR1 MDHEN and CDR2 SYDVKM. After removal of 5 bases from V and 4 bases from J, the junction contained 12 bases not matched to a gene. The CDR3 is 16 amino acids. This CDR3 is CASSRRENSGADTQYF. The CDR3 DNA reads TGTGCCAGCAGTCGGCGGGAGAACTCGGGGGCAGATACGCAGTATTTT.

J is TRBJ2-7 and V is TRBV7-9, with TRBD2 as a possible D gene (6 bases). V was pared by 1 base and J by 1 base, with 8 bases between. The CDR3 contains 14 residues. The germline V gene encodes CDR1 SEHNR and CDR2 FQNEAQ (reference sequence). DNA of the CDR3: TGTGCCAGCAGCTTAGAAGGGACTTCCTACGAGCAGTACTTC. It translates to CASSLEGTSYEQYF.

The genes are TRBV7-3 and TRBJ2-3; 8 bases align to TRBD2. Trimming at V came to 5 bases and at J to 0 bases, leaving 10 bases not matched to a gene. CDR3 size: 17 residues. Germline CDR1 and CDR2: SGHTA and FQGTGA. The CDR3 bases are TGTGCCAGCAGCCCCCGTGGCGGGAGGTCTAGCACAGATACGCAGTATTTT. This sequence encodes CASSPRGGRSSTDTQYF.

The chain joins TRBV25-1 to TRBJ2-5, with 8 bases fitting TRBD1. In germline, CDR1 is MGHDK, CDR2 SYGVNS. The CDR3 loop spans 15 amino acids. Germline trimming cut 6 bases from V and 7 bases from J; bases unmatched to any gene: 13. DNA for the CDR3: TGTGCCAGCAGCCAGTTAGGAGGACAGGGCCGGACCCAGTACTTC. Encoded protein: CASSQLGGQGRTQYF.

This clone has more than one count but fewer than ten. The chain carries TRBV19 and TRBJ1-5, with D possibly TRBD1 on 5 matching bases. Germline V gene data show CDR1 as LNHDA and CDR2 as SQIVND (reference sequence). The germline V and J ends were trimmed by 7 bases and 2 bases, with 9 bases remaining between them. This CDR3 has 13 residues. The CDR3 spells CASIGRGNQPQHF. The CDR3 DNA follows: TGTGCCAGTATTGGCAGGGGCAATCAGCCCCAGCATTTT.

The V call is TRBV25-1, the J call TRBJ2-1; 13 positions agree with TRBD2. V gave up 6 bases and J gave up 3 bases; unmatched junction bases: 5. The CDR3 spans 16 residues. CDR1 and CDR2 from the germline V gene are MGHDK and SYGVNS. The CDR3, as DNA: TGTGCCAGCAGGGGACTAGCGGGACTTAACTACAATGAGCAGTTCTTC. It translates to CASRGLAGLNYNEQFF.

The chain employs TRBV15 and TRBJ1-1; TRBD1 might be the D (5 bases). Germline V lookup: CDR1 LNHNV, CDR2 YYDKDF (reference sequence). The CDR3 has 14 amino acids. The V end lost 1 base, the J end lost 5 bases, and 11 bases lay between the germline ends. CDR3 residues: CATSRVRRGTEAFF. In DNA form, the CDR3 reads TGTGCCACCAGCAGAGTCAGGAGGGGTACTGAAGCTTTCTTT. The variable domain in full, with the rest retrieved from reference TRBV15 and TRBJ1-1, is DAMVIQNPRYQVTQFGKPVTLSCSQTLNHNVMYWYQQKSSQAPKLLFHYYDKDFNNEADTPDNFQSRRPNTSFCFLDIRSPGLGDTAMYLCATSRVRRGTEAFFGQGTRLTVV.

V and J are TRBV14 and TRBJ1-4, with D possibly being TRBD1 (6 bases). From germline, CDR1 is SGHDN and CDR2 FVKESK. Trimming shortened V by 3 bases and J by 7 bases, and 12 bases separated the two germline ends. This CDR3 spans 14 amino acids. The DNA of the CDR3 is TGTGCCAGCAGCCAGGGGAACAGGGTTGAAAAACTGTTTTTT. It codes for CASSQGNRVEKLFF. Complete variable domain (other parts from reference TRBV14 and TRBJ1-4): EAGVTQFPSHSVIEKGQTVTLRCDPISGHDNLYWYRRVMGKEIKFLLHFVKESKQDESGMPNNRFLAERTGGTYSTLKVQPAELEDSGVYFCASSQGNRVEKLFFGSGTQLSVL.

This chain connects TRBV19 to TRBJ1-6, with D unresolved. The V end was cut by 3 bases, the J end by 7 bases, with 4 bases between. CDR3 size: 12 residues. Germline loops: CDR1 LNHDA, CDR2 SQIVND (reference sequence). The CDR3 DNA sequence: TGTGCCAGTAGTATTCGGAATTCACCCCTCCACTTT. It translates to CASSIRNSPLHF.

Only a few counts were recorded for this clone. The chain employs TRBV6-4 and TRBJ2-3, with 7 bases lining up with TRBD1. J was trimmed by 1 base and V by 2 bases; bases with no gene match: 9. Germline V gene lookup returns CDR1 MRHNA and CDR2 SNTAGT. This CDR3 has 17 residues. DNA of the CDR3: TGTGCCAGCAGTGACATACTAGACAGGGCCGGCACAGATACGCAGTATTTT. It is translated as CASSDILDRAGTDTQYF.

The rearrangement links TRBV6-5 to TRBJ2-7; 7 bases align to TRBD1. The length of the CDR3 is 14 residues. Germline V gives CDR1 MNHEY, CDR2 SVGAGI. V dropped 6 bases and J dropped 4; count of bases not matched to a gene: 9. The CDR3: CASRTGTDKYEQYF. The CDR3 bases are TGTGCCAGCAGAACCGGGACAGATAAGTACGAGCAGTACTTC.

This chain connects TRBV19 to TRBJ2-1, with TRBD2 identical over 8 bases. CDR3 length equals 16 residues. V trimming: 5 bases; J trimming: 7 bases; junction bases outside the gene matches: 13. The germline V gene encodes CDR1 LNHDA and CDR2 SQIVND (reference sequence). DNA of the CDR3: TGTGCCAGTAGTTCTTATCCCACTACTAGCGGAAATGAGCAGTTCTTC. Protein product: CASSSYPTTSGNEQFF.

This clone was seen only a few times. The CDR3 spells CASGRLALYEQYF. Written as DNA, the CDR3 is TGTGCCAGCGGGAGACTAGCTCTATACGAGCAGTACTTC. V usage is TRBV2 and J usage is TRBJ2-7; 7 bases agree with TRBD2. Trimming at V came to 8 bases and at J to 4 bases, leaving 8 bases not matched to a gene. The CDR3 totals 13 residues. Germline V lookup: CDR1 SNHLY, CDR2 FYNNEI.

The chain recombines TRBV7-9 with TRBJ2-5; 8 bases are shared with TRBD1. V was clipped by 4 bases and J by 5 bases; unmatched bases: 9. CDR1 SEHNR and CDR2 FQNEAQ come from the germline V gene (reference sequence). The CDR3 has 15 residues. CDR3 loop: CASSSPTGVRETQYF. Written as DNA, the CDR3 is TGTGCCAGCAGCTCCCCGACAGGGGTACGTGAGACCCAGTACTTC.

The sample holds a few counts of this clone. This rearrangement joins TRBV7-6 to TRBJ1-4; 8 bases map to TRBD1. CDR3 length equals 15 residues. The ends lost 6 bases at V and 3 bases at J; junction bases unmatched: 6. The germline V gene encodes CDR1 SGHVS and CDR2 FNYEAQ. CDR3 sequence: CASRPQGGSNEKLFF. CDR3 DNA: TGTGCCAGCAGGCCACAGGGGGGTTCTAATGAAAAACTGTTTTTT.

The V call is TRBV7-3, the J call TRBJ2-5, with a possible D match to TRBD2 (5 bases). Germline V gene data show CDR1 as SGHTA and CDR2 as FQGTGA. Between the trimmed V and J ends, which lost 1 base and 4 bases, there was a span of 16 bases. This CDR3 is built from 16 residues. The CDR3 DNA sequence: TGTGCCAGCAGCTTAATGGCCACGAGGGCCGGAGAGACCCAGTACTTC. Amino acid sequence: CASSLMATRAGETQYF.